A single T cell receptor beta chain is shown here with its context. Antigen: not known. Looked up from germline, CDR1 is SGHRS and CDR2 is YFSETQ. Trimming left V 0 bases short and J 6 bases short, with 16 bases between. There are 16 residues in the CDR3. The protocol was immunoSEQ multiplex PCR, while the TCRdb copy is restricted to in-frame clones and leaves out a portion. This sample has almost 70,000 clones, with less than 85% found just once. These data originate in a study of T cell responses to AZD1222 COVID-19 vaccine. Study-wide results and limits: Receipt of two AZD1222 doses was followed by a rise in Spike-specific TCR breadth and depth. Among spike-specific TCRs, nearly half reportedly target unmutated variant regions. The study identified only a handful of AZD1222 recipients as seropositive at baseline.

The chain carries TRBV5-1 and TRBJ2-1; D gene unclear. This clonotype originated in an adult who received the AZD1222 COVID-19 vaccine. The starting material was peripheral blood, obtained 28 days after the second AZD1222 dose. CDR3 loop: CASSLDITLGSNEQFF. The CDR3 bases are TGCGCCAGCAGCTTGGATATCACACTGGGATCCAATGAGCAGTTCTTC. The variable domain in full, with the rest retrieved from reference TRBV5-1 and TRBJ2-1, is KAGVTQTPRYLIKTRGQQVTLSCSPISGHRSVSWYQQTPGQGLQFLFEYFSETQRNKGNFPGRFSGRQFSNSRSEMNVSTLELGDSALYLCASSLDITLGSNEQFFGPGTRLTVL.